A selection of T cell receptor beta chains follows, all from one sample in a study of blood T cell repertoires in COVID-19. Generated by immunoSEQ multiplex PCR, the TCRdb table keeps only in-frame clones and is missing some. The data contain about 190,000 clones, approximately 84% of them singletons. Sequencing was carried out using PBMCs or T cells enriched from blood (not recorded which). The source of these receptors is a woman aged 30 to 39 who had recovered from COVID-19. The CDR3 runs from the conserved cysteine through the conserved F or W. A D gene is named only where the DNA matches it firmly. Expanded clones are given a class, and other clones once, few, many or no size at all.

CDR3 DNA: TGTGCCAGCTCACTATGGGACATAGCGAACACTGAAGCTTTCTTT
CDR3 protein: CASSLWDIANTEAFF
J gene: TRBJ1-1
clone size: .
CDR3 length: 15
D gene: .
V gene: TRBV18

CDR3 DNA: TGCGCCAGCAGCCAAGAAGGTCCCAGGAATGAGCAGTTCTTC
CDR3 protein: CASSQEGPRNEQFF
J gene: TRBJ2-1
clone size: .
CDR3 length: 14
D gene: .
V gene: TRBV4-1

CDR3 DNA: TGTGCCAGCAGACTTAAACAGGACCCTTGGTATGGCTACACCTTC
CDR3 protein: CASRLKQDPWYGYTF
J gene: TRBJ1-2
clone size: .
CDR3 length: 15
D gene: .
V gene: TRBV28

CDR3 DNA: TGTGCCAGCAGCCAAGGAGGAGGAGAGCAGTACTTC
CDR3 protein: CASSQGGGEQYF
J gene: TRBJ2-7
clone size: .
CDR3 length: 12
D gene: .
V gene: TRBV3-1/TRBV3-2

CDR3 DNA: TGCAGCGTTTGGCCGGGCACTGAAGCTTTCTTT
CDR3 protein: CSVWPGTEAFF
J gene: TRBJ1-1
clone size: .
CDR3 length: 11
D gene: .
V gene: TRBV29-1

CDR3 DNA: TGTGCCAGCAGCCAAGGGACAGGTCAGGGGGGCAATGAGCAGTTCTTC
CDR3 protein: CASSQGTGQGGNEQFF
J gene: TRBJ2-1
clone size: .
CDR3 length: 16
D gene: .
V gene: TRBV3-1/TRBV3-2

CDR3 DNA: TGCGCCAGCAGCCCCCTAGGCGGGTCCCTCGAGCGAGAGACCCAGTACTTC
CDR3 protein: CASSPLGGSLERETQYF
J gene: TRBJ2-5
clone size: .
CDR3 length: 17
D gene: .
V gene: TRBV4-1

CDR3 DNA: TGTGCCAGCAGCCTCGGACTAGCGGGAGGGAGGAGCTACGAGCAGTACTTC
CDR3 protein: CASSLGLAGGRSYEQYF
J gene: TRBJ2-7
clone size: .
CDR3 length: 17
D gene: TRBD2
V gene: TRBV6-2/TRBV6-3

CDR3 DNA: TGTGCCATCAGTGGGGACAGGGGTTATGGCTACACCTTC
CDR3 protein: CAISGDRGYGYTF
J gene: TRBJ1-2
clone size: .
CDR3 length: 13
D gene: TRBD1
V gene: TRBV10-3

CDR3 DNA: TGTGCCAGCAGCGGATGGACAGGTAGCCATCAGCCCCAGCATTTT
CDR3 protein: CASSGWTGSHQPQHF
J gene: TRBJ1-5
clone size: .
CDR3 length: 15
D gene: TRBD1
V gene: TRBV7-2

CDR3 DNA: TGCGCCAGCAGCCTGGGACAGGGGGCCAAAAACATTCAGTACTTC
CDR3 protein: CASSLGQGAKNIQYF
J gene: TRBJ2-4
clone size: .
CDR3 length: 15
D gene: TRBD1
V gene: TRBV5-1

CDR3 DNA: TGTGCCAGCAGTTTACCGGGCAGGGGTCCCCCATATTTT
CDR3 protein: CASSLPGRGPPYF
J gene: TRBJ1-3
clone size: .
CDR3 length: 13
D gene: .
V gene: TRBV28

CDR3 DNA: TGTGCCAGCTCGCGACAGGGGGACTCTGGAAACACCATATATTTT
CDR3 protein: CASSRQGDSGNTIYF
J gene: TRBJ1-3
clone size: .
CDR3 length: 15
D gene: TRBD1
V gene: TRBV18

CDR3 DNA: TGCGCCAGCATCGCCTCCGGAGGTCAGGAGCAGTTCTTC
CDR3 protein: CASIASGGQEQFF
J gene: TRBJ2-1
clone size: few
CDR3 length: 13
D gene: .
V gene: TRBV5-1

CDR3 DNA: TGTGCCAGCAGTTTATACAGGGCGTTGGACAATGAGCAGTTCTTC
CDR3 protein: CASSLYRALDNEQFF
J gene: TRBJ2-1
clone size: .
CDR3 length: 15
D gene: .
V gene: TRBV28

CDR3 DNA: TGTGCCATCAGACCGGGACTGGGCCAAGAGACCCAGTACTTC
CDR3 protein: CAIRPGLGQETQYF
J gene: TRBJ2-5
clone size: .
CDR3 length: 14
D gene: .
V gene: TRBV10-3

CDR3 DNA: TGTGCCAGTAGTGTCCGACAGGGTGTTGGCTACACCTTC
CDR3 protein: CASSVRQGVGYTF
J gene: TRBJ1-2
clone size: few
CDR3 length: 13
D gene: TRBD1
V gene: TRBV19

CDR3 DNA: TGTGCCAGCCCGGGACACTTGAACACTGAAGCTTTCTTT
CDR3 protein: CASPGHLNTEAFF
J gene: TRBJ1-1
clone size: .
CDR3 length: 13
D gene: .
V gene: TRBV28

CDR3 DNA: TGTGCCAGCAGCTTATTAGGGGGGGCTAACGGGGAGCTGTTTTTT
CDR3 protein: CASSLLGGANGELFF
J gene: TRBJ2-2
clone size: few
CDR3 length: 15
D gene: .
V gene: TRBV7-2

CDR3 DNA: TGTGCCAGCAGCTTAGGGGCTAGCTGGAGCTACGAGCAGTACTTC
CDR3 protein: CASSLGASWSYEQYF
J gene: TRBJ2-7
clone size: .
CDR3 length: 15
D gene: .
V gene: TRBV7-2

CDR3 DNA: TGTGCCAGCAGCCCAAACAGGGGGCATAGCGGGGAGCTGTTTTTT
CDR3 protein: CASSPNRGHSGELFF
J gene: TRBJ2-2
clone size: .
CDR3 length: 15
D gene: TRBD1
V gene: TRBV9

CDR3 DNA: TGCGCCAGCAGCTTGGACTTGGACAGGCCTAACACTGAAGCTTTCTTT
CDR3 protein: CASSLDLDRPNTEAFF
J gene: TRBJ1-1
clone size: once
CDR3 length: 16
D gene: TRBD1
V gene: TRBV5-1

CDR3 DNA: TGTGCCATCGAACGAGAAGGGAGGACTGAAGCTTTCTTT
CDR3 protein: CAIEREGRTEAFF
J gene: TRBJ1-1
clone size: .
CDR3 length: 13
D gene: .
V gene: TRBV2

CDR3 DNA: TGTGCCAGCAGTTCCGGGACAGGGGGTATCTACGAGCAGTACTTC
CDR3 protein: CASSSGTGGIYEQYF
J gene: TRBJ2-7
clone size: .
CDR3 length: 15
D gene: TRBD1
V gene: TRBV6-5

CDR3 DNA: TGTGCCAGCACCGCGGGACAGGGAATGAACACCGGGGAGCTGTTTTTT
CDR3 protein: CASTAGQGMNTGELFF
J gene: TRBJ2-2
clone size: .
CDR3 length: 16
D gene: TRBD1
V gene: TRBV2

CDR3 DNA: TGTGCCAGCAGACCGGGGGGGCTCGGAAACACCATATATTTT
CDR3 protein: CASRPGGLGNTIYF
J gene: TRBJ1-3
clone size: .
CDR3 length: 14
D gene: .
V gene: TRBV7-2